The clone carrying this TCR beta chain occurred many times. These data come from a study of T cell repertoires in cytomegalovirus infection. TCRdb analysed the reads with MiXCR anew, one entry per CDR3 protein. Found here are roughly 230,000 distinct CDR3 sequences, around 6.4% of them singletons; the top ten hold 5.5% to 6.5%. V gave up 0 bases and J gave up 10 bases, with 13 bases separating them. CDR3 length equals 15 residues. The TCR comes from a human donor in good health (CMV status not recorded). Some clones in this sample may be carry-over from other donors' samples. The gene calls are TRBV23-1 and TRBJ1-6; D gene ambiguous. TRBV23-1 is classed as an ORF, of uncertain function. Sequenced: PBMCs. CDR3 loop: CASSQSLVPGSPLHF. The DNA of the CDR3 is TGCGCCAGCAGTCAATCTTTGGTCCCGGGATCACCCCTCCACTTT.